The 16 T cell receptor beta chains below were found in one sample sequenced in a study of blood T cell repertoires in COVID-19. TCRdb keeps only in-frame clones here, not all; method: immunoSEQ multiplex PCR. This table has about 500,000 clones, 89% appearing once. Sequencing was done on a sample of peripheral blood. The receptors were sampled from a man younger than 30 with COVID-19, enrolled during active disease.

This chain connects TRBV5-4 to TRBJ2-5, with 14 bases matching TRBD2. This CDR3 is 16 amino acids long. The ends lost 4 bases at V and 1 base at J; junction bases unmatched: 3. Germline lookup yields CDR1 SGHNT and CDR2 YYREEE (reference sequence). The CDR3 DNA reads TGTGCCAGCAGCAGAGGGACTAGCGGGAGCCAAGAGACCCAGTACTTC. This gives the protein CASSRGTSGSQETQYF.

The chain has TRBV29-1 and TRBJ2-1; 9 bases are shared with TRBD2. The V and J ends lost 0 bases and 5 bases, in that order; junction bases with no gene match: 5. There are 15 residues in the CDR3. In germline, CDR1 is SQVTM, CDR2 ANQGSEA. CDR3 in amino acids: CSVEDRGRANNEQFF. CDR3 DNA sequence: TGCAGCGTTGAAGATCGCGGGAGGGCTAACAATGAGCAGTTCTTC.

Remarks on this clone: The junction differs from germline at one of its ends, possibly a read error. This rearrangement joins TRBV7-7 to TRBJ2-3; TRBD2 aligns across 13 bases. The CDR3 consists of 17 residues. Germline-derived CDR1 and CDR2 are SSHAT and FNYEAQ (reference sequence). CDR3 in amino acids: CASSRGTSGTGTDTQYF. CDR3 DNA sequence: TGTGCTAGCAGCCGCGGGACTAGCGGGACAGGCACAGATACGCAGTATTTT. Using reference TRBV7-7 and TRBJ2-3 for the parts outside the CDR3, the full variable domain is GAGVSQSPRYKVTKRGQDVTLRCDPISSHATLYWYQQALGQGPEFLTYFNYEAQPDKSGLPSDRFSAERPEGSISTLTIQRTEQRDSAMYRCASSRGTSGTGTDTQYFGPGTRLTVL.

Here the CDR3 reads CASSLSDGNHYGYTF. In DNA, the CDR3 is TGTGCCAGCAGCTTAAGCGACGGAAACCACTATGGCTACACCTTC. The chain uses TRBV7-9 and TRBJ1-2; D is ambiguous. The CDR3 is 15 amino acids. Per the germline V gene, CDR1 is SEHNR and CDR2 is FQNEAQ (reference sequence). Trimming shortened V by 2 bases and J by 3 bases, and 13 bases separated the two germline ends.

The J gene is TRBJ1-2, the V gene TRBV29-1, with unresolved D. The CDR3 runs 13 residues. The germline V gene encodes CDR1 SQVTM and CDR2 ANQGSEA. Trimming cost V 1 base and J 5 bases, with 11 bases left between them. CDR3 in DNA: TGCAGCGTTGAAGGAGCGGGAGCATATGGCTACACCTTC. Encoded protein: CSVEGAGAYGYTF.

The chain recombines TRBV19 with TRBJ2-1; 9 positions match TRBD1. After removal of 2 bases from V and 4 bases from J, the junction contained 6 bases not matched to a gene. The CDR3 loop spans 16 amino acids. Germline lookup yields CDR1 LNHDA and CDR2 SQIVND (reference sequence). The CDR3 protein is CASSIRQGGPYNEQFF. The CDR3 DNA reads as TGTGCCAGTAGTATAAGACAGGGGGGCCCGTACAATGAGCAGTTCTTC.

The chain couples TRBV4-1 to TRBJ2-1, with TRBD1 identical over 10 bases. The V gene's germline CDR1 is MGHRA and CDR2 YSYEKL. The CDR3 is 15 amino acids. J was trimmed by 8 bases and V by 3 bases; bases with no gene match: 7. The CDR3 DNA sequence: TGCGCCAGCAGCCAGCGGGACAGGGGATGGGATGAGCAGTTCTTC. Translating gives CASSQRDRGWDEQFF.

As regards this clone: This specimen includes other DNA sequences encoding the same CDR3. The chain joins TRBV7-9 to TRBJ1-4, with D unclear. This CDR3 contains 11 residues. V was pared by 4 bases and J by 7 bases, with 4 bases between. Germline V gene lookup returns CDR1 SEHNR and CDR2 FQNEAQ (reference sequence). CDR3 protein: CASSSGEKLFF. CDR3 DNA: TGTGCCAGCAGCTCAGGTGAAAAACTGTTTTTT.

The V call is TRBV5-5, the J call TRBJ2-1, with D possibly TRBD1 on 5 matching bases. With 3 bases removed from V and 8 bases from J, the gap between germline ends came to 12 bases. CDR1 is SGHKS and CDR2 is YYEKEE in the germline V gene (reference sequence). The CDR3 has 13 residues. In DNA form, the CDR3 reads TGTGCCAGCAGCTCCGCTAGGGGCCATGAGCAGTTCTTC. This sequence encodes CASSSARGHEQFF.

The chain employs TRBV2 and TRBJ2-1; 10 nucleotides agree with TRBD2. V lost 5 bases, J lost 6 bases, and 4 bases stayed unmatched. Germline assignment: CDR1 SNHLY and CDR2 FYNNEI. The CDR3 is 14 residues long. As DNA, the CDR3 is TGTGCCAGCAGTATAGCGGGAGGAAGCAATGAGCAGTTCTTC. As protein: CASSIAGGSNEQFF.

Only a few counts were recorded for this clone. The chain links TRBV3-1 (or the pseudogene TRBV3-2) to TRBJ1-2; no definite D call. This CDR3 comprises 13 residues. Germline V gene lookup returns CDR1 LGHDT and CDR2 YNNKEL (reference sequence). V lost 5 bases and J lost 5, with 12 bases in between. The CDR3: CASSDLGLYGYTF. The CDR3 DNA is TGTGCCAGCAGCGACCTCGGGTTATATGGCTACACCTTC.

The J gene is TRBJ1-1, the V gene TRBV3-1 (or the pseudogene TRBV3-2); tentative D call: TRBD1 (5 bases). Between the trimmed V and J ends, which lost 1 base and 1 base, there was a span of 7 bases. The CDR3 runs 14 residues. CDR1 and CDR2 (germline): LGHDT, YNNKEL (reference sequence). For the CDR3, the DNA is TGTGCCAGCAGCCAAGGGCAGGGGAACACTGAAGCTTTCTTT. It encodes CASSQGQGNTEAFF.

The chain links TRBV29-1 to TRBJ2-1, with D possibly TRBD1 on 6 matching bases. CDR3 size: 16 residues. Germline CDR1 and CDR2: SQVTM and ANQGSEA. V shed 5 bases and J shed 6 bases, with 23 bases lying between them. CDR3 DNA: TGCAGCGTTACCCCGCGCTCGAGACAGGCCTTCAATGAGCAGTTCTTC. Its translation is CSVTPRSRQAFNEQFF.

The rearrangement links TRBV20-1 to TRBJ2-5; a weak D match, TRBD2 (5 bases). Germline V gene data show CDR1 as DFQATT and CDR2 as SNEGSKA (reference sequence). Trimming took off 3 bases at V and 5 bases at J, with 13 bases between the two ends. The CDR3 sequence is 13 residues long. CDR3 residues: CSASRLATETQYF. For the CDR3, the DNA is TGCAGTGCTAGTCGGTTAGCGACCGAGACCCAGTACTTC.

This chain links TRBV7-4 with TRBJ2-7, with a tentative D call TRBD1 (6 bases). From germline, CDR1 is SGHVT and CDR2 SQSDAQ. The CDR3 covers 12 residues. V shed 4 bases and J shed 4 bases, with 8 bases lying between them. The CDR3 reads CASSYRAYEQYF. Here the CDR3 DNA reads TGTGCCAGCAGCTACAGGGCATACGAGCAGTACTTC.

V usage is TRBV19 and J usage is TRBJ1-2; 9 bases line up with TRBD1. V gave up 0 bases and J gave up 7 bases; unmatched junction bases: 12. CDR1 is LNHDA, CDR2 SQIVND, per germline (reference sequence). The CDR3 covers 17 residues. In DNA form, the CDR3 reads TGTGCCAGTAGTATAGAACCCGGGACAGGGTCCGACTTTGGCTACACCTTC. Translated: CASSIEPGTGSDFGYTF. Using reference TRBV19 and TRBJ1-2 for the parts outside the CDR3, the full variable domain is DGGITQSPKYLFRKEGQNVTLSCEQNLNHDAMYWYRQDPGQGLRLIYYSQIVNDFQKGDIAEGYSVSREKKESFPLTVTSAQKNPTAFYLCASSIEPGTGSDFGYTFGSGTRLTVV.